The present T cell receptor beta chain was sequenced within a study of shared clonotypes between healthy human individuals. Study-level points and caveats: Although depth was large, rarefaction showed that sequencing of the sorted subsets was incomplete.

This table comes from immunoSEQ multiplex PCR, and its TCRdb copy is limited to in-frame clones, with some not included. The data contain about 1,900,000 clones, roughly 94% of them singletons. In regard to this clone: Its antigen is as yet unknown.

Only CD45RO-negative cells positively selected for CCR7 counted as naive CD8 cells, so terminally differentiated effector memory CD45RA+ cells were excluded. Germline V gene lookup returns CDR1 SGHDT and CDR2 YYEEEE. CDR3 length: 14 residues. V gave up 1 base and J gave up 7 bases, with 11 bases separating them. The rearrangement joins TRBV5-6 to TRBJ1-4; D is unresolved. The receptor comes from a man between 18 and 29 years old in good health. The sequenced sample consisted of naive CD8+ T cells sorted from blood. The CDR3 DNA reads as TGTGCCAGCAGCTTGTATCGGCGGCCTGAAAAACTGTTTTTT. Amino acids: CASSLYRRPEKLFF.